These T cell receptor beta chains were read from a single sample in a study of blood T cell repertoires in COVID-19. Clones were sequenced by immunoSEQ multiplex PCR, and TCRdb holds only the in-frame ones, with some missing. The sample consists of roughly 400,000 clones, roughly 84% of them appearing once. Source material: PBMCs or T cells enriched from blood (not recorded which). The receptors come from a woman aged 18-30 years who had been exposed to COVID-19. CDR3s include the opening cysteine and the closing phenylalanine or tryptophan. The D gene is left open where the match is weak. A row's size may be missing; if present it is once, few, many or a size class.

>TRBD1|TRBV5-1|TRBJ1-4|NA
CASSLEGTGVEKLFF
TGCGCCAGCAGCTTGGAGGGGACAGGGGTTGAAAAACTGTTTTTT
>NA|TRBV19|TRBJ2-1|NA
CASSVAAGAGNEQFF
TGTGCCAGTAGTGTCGCTGCAGGGGCCGGGAATGAGCAGTTCTTC
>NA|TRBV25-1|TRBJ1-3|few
CASSRGNSGNTIYF
TGTGCCAGCAGCCGAGGGAACTCTGGAAACACCATATATTTT
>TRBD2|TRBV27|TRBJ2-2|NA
CASSPGLAGYGELFF
TGTGCCAGCAGTCCGGGACTAGCGGGATACGGGGAGCTGTTTTTT
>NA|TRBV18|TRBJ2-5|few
CASSPPEGLWQETQYF
TGTGCCAGCTCACCACCGGAGGGTCTTTGGCAAGAGACCCAGTACTTC
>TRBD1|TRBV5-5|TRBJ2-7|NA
CASSLGGTGLYEQYF
TGTGCCAGCAGCTTGGGTGGGACAGGCCTTTACGAGCAGTACTTC
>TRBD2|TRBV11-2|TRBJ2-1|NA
CASSAGSGVYNEQFF
TGTGCCAGCAGCGCGGGGAGCGGGGTCTACAATGAGCAGTTCTTC
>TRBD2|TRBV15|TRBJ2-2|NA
CATSRVPRETTGELFF
TGTGCCACCAGCAGAGTTCCGCGGGAGACCACCGGGGAGCTGTTTTTT
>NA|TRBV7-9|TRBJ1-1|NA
CASSLDPGTEAFF
TGTGCCAGCAGCTTAGATCCGGGAACTGAAGCTTTCTTT
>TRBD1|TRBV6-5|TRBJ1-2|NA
CASRRTGSDGYTF
TGTGCCAGCAGGCGGACAGGCAGCGATGGCTACACCTTC
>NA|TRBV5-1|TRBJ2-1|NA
CASSLEFQEDEQFF
TGCGCCAGCAGCTTGGAGTTTCAGGAGGATGAGCAGTTCTTC
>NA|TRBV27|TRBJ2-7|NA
CASSLYAGGKLYEQYF
TGTGCCAGCAGTTTATATGCCGGCGGCAAGCTGTACGAGCAGTACTTC
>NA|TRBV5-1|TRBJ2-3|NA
CASSPQGLTVSVFVQDTQYF
TGCGCCAGCAGCCCACAGGGACTAACGGTTAGCGTTTTTGTACAAGATACGCAGTATTTT
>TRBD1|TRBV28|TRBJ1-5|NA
CASSSRDRVNQPQHF
TGTGCCAGCAGTTCCCGGGACAGAGTCAATCAGCCCCAGCATTTT
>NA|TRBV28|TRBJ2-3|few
CASSSQGGGTDTQYF
TGTGCCAGCAGTTCACAGGGTGGGGGCACAGATACGCAGTATTTT
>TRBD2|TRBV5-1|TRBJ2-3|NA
CASSPGLAGSTDTQYF
TGCGCCAGCAGCCCGGGACTAGCGGGATCCACAGATACGCAGTATTTT
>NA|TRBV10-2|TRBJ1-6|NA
CASSSSALSSYNSPLHF
TGCGCCAGCAGTTCGTCTGCCCTCAGCTCCTATAATTCACCCCTCCACTTT
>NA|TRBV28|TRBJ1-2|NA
CASSADTYGYTF
TGTGCCAGCAGTGCGGACACCTATGGCTACACCTTC
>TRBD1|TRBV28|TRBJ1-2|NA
CASTSQGGRDRASGYTF
TGTGCCAGCACCTCGCAGGGGGGTCGGGACAGGGCCTCCGGCTACACCTTC
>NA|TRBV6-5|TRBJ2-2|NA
CASSLERNTGELFF
TGTGCCAGCAGTTTAGAGCGGAACACCGGGGAGCTGTTTTTT
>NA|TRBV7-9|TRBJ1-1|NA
CASSLIAIRDLNTEAFF
TGTGCCAGCAGCTTAATTGCGATTCGGGATTTGAACACTGAAGCTTTCTTT
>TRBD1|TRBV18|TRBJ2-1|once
CASSRDRGNEQFF
TGTGCCAGCTCACGGGACAGGGGAAATGAGCAGTTCTTC
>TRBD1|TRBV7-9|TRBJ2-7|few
CASSFPIQGEPEQYF
TGTGCCAGCAGCTTCCCGATCCAGGGGGAGCCTGAGCAGTACTTC
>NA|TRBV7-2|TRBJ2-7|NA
CASSSNPGGDEQYF
TGTGCCAGCAGCTCAAACCCCGGAGGGGACGAGCAGTACTTC
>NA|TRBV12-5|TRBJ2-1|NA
CASAESPNEQFF
TGTGCTAGTGCCGAGTCCCCCAATGAGCAGTTCTTC
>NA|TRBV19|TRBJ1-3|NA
CASSIGRTVSGNTIYF
TGTGCCAGTAGTATAGGAAGGACAGTCTCTGGAAACACCATATATTTT
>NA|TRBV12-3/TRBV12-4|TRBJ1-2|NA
CASSGGQGYTF
TGTGCCAGCAGTGGCGGACAGGGCTACACCTTC
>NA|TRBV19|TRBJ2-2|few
CASTRLDTGELFF
TGTGCCAGTACCCGACTTGACACCGGGGAGCTGTTTTTT
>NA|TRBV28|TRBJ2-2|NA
CASRKTTGELFF
TGTGCCAGCAGGAAGACAACCGGGGAGCTGTTTTTT
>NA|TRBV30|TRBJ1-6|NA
CAWSVVGRNNSPLHF
TGTGCCTGGAGTGTAGTTGGCCGTAATAATTCACCCCTCCACTTT